This is a list of T cell receptor beta chains from one sample in a study of blood T cell repertoires in COVID-19. Profiling relied on immunoSEQ multiplex PCR, and the TCRdb table lists in-frame clones only, not all of them. The table lists about 170,000 clones, about 85% of them singletons, with about 1.2% in the top ten. Sequenced sample: peripheral blood. These receptors were obtained from a man in his fifties or sixties who had recovered from COVID-19. Both conserved end residues are part of each CDR3. The D gene is left open where the match is weak.

v_gene,j_gene,d_gene,CDR3aa
TRBV6-5,TRBJ1-2,TRBD1,CATQRDRGNYGYTF
TRBV29-1,TRBJ2-5,TRBD1,CSGNRGEKTQYF
TRBV7-8,TRBJ2-2,-,CASSFITGELFF
TRBV21-1,TRBJ1-6,-,CASSPRTGAHNSPLHF
TRBV14,TRBJ2-7,-,CASSSWGRASYEQYF
TRBV5-1,TRBJ2-7,-,CASSLGAGHSSGSYEQYF
TRBV3-1/TRBV3-2,TRBJ1-3,-,CASSQLDRGNTIYF
TRBV6-2/TRBV6-3,TRBJ1-2,-,CASSYSSGALLGYTF
TRBV6-1,TRBJ1-4,-,CASSEAGDLVRKLFF
TRBV5-6,TRBJ1-4,TRBD1,CASSPTGGGIYEKLFF